This is a list of T cell receptor beta chains from one sample in a study of shared clonotypes between healthy human individuals. TCRdb keeps only in-frame clones here, not all; method: immunoSEQ multiplex PCR. The sample lists just over 2,000,000 clones, over 85% occurring once. The sample comprised naive CD8+ T cells sorted from blood. The receptors stem from a man aged 18 to 30 in good health. CDR3s include the opening cysteine and the closing phenylalanine or tryptophan. Each record gives: V gene, CDR3 protein.

>TRBV5-1
CASSFAGGSTDTQYF
>TRBV14
CASSQWGQETQYF
>TRBV4-1
CASSQFGGQGLNTEAFF
>TRBV27
CASSIGAVYEQYF
>TRBV7-6
CASSPDRGETQYF
>TRBV28
CASSSPGWDTEAFF
>TRBV29-1
CSADTGNTEAFF
>TRBV10-1
CASSPEDSSYNEQFF
>TRBV5-6
CASSSWGHSNQPQHF
>TRBV7-9
CASTRRDDRDPNTGELFF
>TRBV11-2
CASSRTGQGEQYF
>TRBV6-1
CASSQGTGPYEQYF
>TRBV29-1
CSIRFVDRPPADTQYF
>TRBV2
CASSFVWTGQNTGELFF
>TRBV7-9
CASSPVSGVATDTQYF
>TRBV5-1
CASRPTSGGTDTQYF
>TRBV28
CASSSPGGPSPFF
>TRBV9
CASNQGGSYEQYF
>TRBV7-9
CASSLNSGTGAVDTGELFF
>TRBV9
CASSVGGIRDEQYF
>TRBV11-2
CASSFLGDSTIYEQYF
>TRBV7-3
CASSLIGPGELFF
>TRBV5-6
CASSWREETQYF
>TRBV9
CASSAQGAGEQYF
>TRBV5-6
CASSSGTGAEQYF
>TRBV9
CASSVDGRAGDTQYF
>TRBV5-4
CASSGSLAGIEQFF
>TRBV4-1
CASSLPGTGPDEQYF
>TRBV29-1
CSVVVSLYEQYF
>TRBV10-3
CAISESSSETQYF
>TRBV7-9
CASSDKRNNYGYTF
>TRBV4-1
CASSQGLQGFDQPQHF
>TRBV28
CASSLRQSNQPQHF
>TRBV5-1
CASRGTGADTQYF
>TRBV19
CASTPNGARSNQPQHF
>TRBV7-9
CASSALFTREVREQYF
>TRBV11-2
CASSLDRRTSGTYEQYF
>TRBV30
CAWSVVPLYGYTF
>TRBV2
CASSEAGGTPYEQYF
>TRBV4-1
CASSISGLAGGEQYF
>TRBV4-3
CASSQGGQGYPYEQYF
>TRBV19
CASSTSGQKSTGELFF
>TRBV19
CASSISTITGTSIDEQFF
>TRBV7-9
CASSSDGQGYEQYF
>TRBV4-3
CASSQGQEGLKTQYF
>TRBV13
CASSFGQENTGELFF
>TRBV5-8
CASSFRQSGRPHWETQYF
>TRBV4-2
CASSQVPEGLTLTDTQYF
>TRBV6-1
CASSPKLGYTGELFF
>TRBV7-9
CASSRGQGYGYTF
>TRBV5-4
CASSFGNNEQFF
>TRBV30
CAWSVGLAGVADTQYF
>TRBV4-1
CASSQGQGSGSYEQYF
>TRBV5-1
CASSYGQGTEAFF
>TRBV4-1
CASSQDMGQYTGELFF
>TRBV29-1
CSVGHGGDEQYF
>TRBV5-6
CASSLTTEAFF
>TRBV13
CASSLGAAGLAQYF
>TRBV4-1
CASSQGRLAASYNEQFF